Shown below are 15 T cell receptor beta chains from a single sample sequenced in a study of cytomegalovirus exposure and HLA in healthy donors. The PCR made use of 60 Vbeta and 13 Jbeta primers. Libraries were prepared by immunoSEQ multiplex PCR; TCRdb keeps only in-frame clonotypes and omits some of them. The data contain roughly 84,000 clones, 63% of them seen just once; the ten biggest clones take up 14% to 15%. The specimen was PBMCs. These receptors all stem from a woman between 40 and 55 years old in good health and CMV-seropositive.

This chain connects TRBV29-1 to TRBJ1-2; 7 bases line up with TRBD1. This CDR3 contains 17 residues. V was pared by 4 bases and J by 6 bases, with 20 bases of the junction left unmatched. Germline CDR1 reads SQVTM; CDR2 reads ANQGSEA. The CDR3 loop is CSVARDLDRAVKNGYTF. CDR3 nucleotides: TGCAGCGTTGCCCGTGACTTAGACAGGGCGGTGAAAAATGGCTACACCTTC.

This clone was observed once. V usage is TRBV19 and J usage is TRBJ2-7, with a weak D call TRBD2 (5 bases). V lost 6 bases, J lost 1 base, and 13 bases lay in between. Germline loops: CDR1 LNHDA, CDR2 SQIVND (reference sequence). The CDR3 runs to 14 residues. The CDR3 DNA follows: TGTGCCAGTAGGGCACGGGATAGATCCTACGAGCAGTACTTC. The encoded protein is CASRARDRSYEQYF.

The rearrangement links TRBV29-1 to TRBJ1-5; D gene ambiguous. Deletions cut 5 bases from V and 3 bases from J, with 11 bases between. The CDR3 covers 13 residues. Germline-derived CDR1 and CDR2 are SQVTM and ANQGSEA. CDR3: CSVQVAFNQPQHF. The CDR3 DNA sequence: TGCAGCGTTCAGGTCGCTTTCAATCAGCCCCAGCATTTT.

The chain carries TRBV6-5 and TRBJ1-2; D ambiguous. The V gene's germline CDR1 is MNHEY and CDR2 SVGAGI. V was pared by 0 bases and J by 2 bases, with 10 bases between. CDR3 size: 15 residues. CDR3 in amino acids: CASSYSGGSNYGYTF. In nucleotides, the CDR3 is TGTGCCAGCAGTTACTCTGGCGGATCGAACTATGGCTACACCTTC.

The genes are TRBV27 and TRBJ1-1; 8 bases line up with TRBD1. The germline CDR1 and CDR2 sequences are MNHEY and SMNVEV (reference sequence). The trim removed 0 bases at V and 2 bases at J, leaving 8 bases unmatched. This CDR3 has 17 residues. DNA of the CDR3: TGTGCCAGCAGTTTATCAGTCAGGGACAGGCGAAACACTGAAGCTTTCTTT. It is translated as CASSLSVRDRRNTEAFF.

The chain joins TRBV5-5 to TRBJ2-6; TRBD1 is a possible D gene (5 bases). Germline-derived CDR1 and CDR2 are SGHKS and YYEKEE (reference sequence). Deletions cut 1 base from V and 2 bases from J, with 10 bases between. The CDR3 loop spans 16 amino acids. CDR3 sequence (DNA): TGTGCCAGCAGCTTGTCAGGGCCCGCTGGGGCCAACGTCCTGACTTTC. Protein product: CASSLSGPAGANVLTF.

A few counts support this clone. The J gene is TRBJ1-4, the V gene TRBV9; D unresolved. The CDR3 consists of 15 residues. V shed 3 bases and J shed 6 bases, with 15 bases lying between them. Germline V gene sequence: CDR1 SGDLS, CDR2 YYNGEE. CDR3 sequence reads: CASSAEGHGDEKLFF. CDR3 coding DNA: TGTGCCAGCAGCGCGGAAGGGCACGGGGATGAAAAACTGTTTTTT.

This clone was counted between two and nine times. V gene TRBV2 combines with J gene TRBJ2-3; a weak D match, TRBD2 (5 bases). The CDR3 extends over 16 amino acids. In germline, CDR1 is SNHLY, CDR2 FYNNEI. The ends were cut back, 5 bases at V and 2 bases at J, with 17 bases in the middle. This chain's CDR3 is CASSPILSGYTDTQYF. For the CDR3, the DNA is TGTGCCAGCAGTCCCATTCTAAGCGGCTACACAGATACGCAGTATTTT. Variable domain in full (rest from reference TRBV2 and TRBJ2-3): EPEVTQTPSHQVTQMGQEVILRCVPISNHLYFYWYRQILGQKVEFLVSFYNNEISEKSEIFDDQFSVERPDGSNFTLKIRSTKLEDSAMYFCASSPILSGYTDTQYFGPGTRLTVL.

This chain joins TRBV6-5 and TRBJ1-2, with D unresolved. V gave up 5 bases and J gave up 0 bases, with 7 bases separating them. CDR1 is MNHEY and CDR2 is SVGAGI in the germline V gene. CDR3 length equals 13 residues. CDR3: CASSTTPNYGYTF. The CDR3 region has the DNA TGTGCCAGCAGTACGACACCTAACTATGGCTACACCTTC.

This clone was counted only a few times. The chain couples TRBV2 to TRBJ2-6, with D possibly matching TRBD2 (5 bases). V lost 8 bases and J 0 bases, leaving 5 bases between the germline ends. The CDR3 has 13 residues. Per germline, CDR1 SNHLY and CDR2 FYNNEI. DNA of the CDR3: TGTGCCAGCGGGAGCTCTGGGGCCAACGTCCTGACTTTC. Protein product: CASGSSGANVLTF.

The CDR3 nucleotides are TGTGCCAGCCCTCCACGGGCAGGGGACTACGAGCAGTACTTC. Its translation: CASPPRAGDYEQYF. The chain carries TRBV2 and TRBJ2-7; a weak D match, TRBD1 (6 bases). In germline, CDR1 is SNHLY, CDR2 FYNNEI. The CDR3 is 14 residues long. Trimming removed 8 bases at V and 3 bases at J, with 17 bases between.

This clone was seen a few times. The genes are TRBV5-1 and TRBJ2-2, with 7 bases fitting TRBD1. Germline V gene sequence: CDR1 SGHRS, CDR2 YFSETQ. The CDR3 has 15 amino acids. The ends lost 0 bases at V and 7 bases at J; junction bases unmatched: 6. The CDR3 coding sequence is TGCGCCAGCAGCTTGGCAGACAGGGTGAACGGGGAGCTGTTTTTT. Its translation: CASSLADRVNGELFF.

This chain connects TRBV14 to TRBJ2-3, with D unclear. Germline V CDR1 and CDR2: SGHDN, FVKESK. This CDR3 has 16 amino acids. V lost 1 base and J 9 bases, leaving 20 bases between the germline ends. The CDR3 here is CASSQGLLPSLGTQYF. CDR3 in DNA: TGTGCCAGCAGCCAAGGGCTGCTGCCCTCCCTAGGCACGCAGTATTTT.

V is TRBV12-5 and J is TRBJ2-1; possible D gene TRBD2, 7 bases. V lost 3 bases to trimming and J lost 12 bases, with 12 bases between them. The CDR3 is 12 amino acids. CDR1 and CDR2 (germline): LGHNT, FRNRAP. CDR3 loop: CASGLGGAWQFF. CDR3 nucleotide sequence: TGTGCTAGTGGTTTAGGGGGGGCGTGGCAGTTCTTC.

The chain couples TRBV6-4 to TRBJ2-7, with D maybe TRBD1 (6 bases). This CDR3 contains 13 residues. Germline CDR1 is MRHNA and CDR2 is SNTAGT. V was cut by 3 bases and J by 5 bases, with 11 bases left in between. DNA of the CDR3: TGTGCCAGCAGTGAGGCAGCAGGGGACGAGCAGTACTTC. The encoded protein is CASSEAAGDEQYF.